Detailed here is one T cell receptor beta chain. Its specificity is unknown. Per sample, a minimum of 6.5 million PBMCs were isolated. Every sample gave at least 5 micrograms of total RNA when it was extracted. This specimen comes from a study of blood T cells in healthy people across ages. Study observations and caveats: With naive T cell percentage, TCR beta diversity showed a strong correlation.

Trimming stripped 0 bases from V and 10 bases from J, with 16 bases between. From germline, CDR1 is MNHNY and CDR2 SVGAGI (reference sequence). The CDR3 runs 16 residues. Primed by a sample-barcoded 5' primer and a J-beta primer mix, a second PCR proceeded for roughly 6 to 12 cycles. A template-switch adaptor containing 12 random nucleotides labeled each cDNA molecule. TCRdb passed the 5' RACE reads through MiXCR, listing each CDR3 protein once. Of roughly 800,000 distinct CDR3 sequences listed, roughly 64% were seen once; the top ten hold over 20%. Specimen: blood. The chain recombines TRBV6-6 with TRBJ1-6; no reliable D call. This sequence was found in a man aged 25-40 years in good health. CDR3 protein: CASSYSRSKRSSPLHF. The DNA for the CDR3 is TGTGCCAGCAGTTACTCGAGAAGCAAAAGGAGCTCACCCCTCCACTTT.